This entry is about one T cell receptor beta chain. Produced via immunoSEQ multiplex PCR; TCRdb's table is partial and in-frame only. The sample contains more than 200,000 clones, around 87% of which appear only once. The sample is drawn from a study of blood T cell repertoires in COVID-19. Study in general: Collection of acute and convalescent COVID-19 samples took place in the United States, Italy and Spain.

This CDR3 is built from 13 residues. Per germline, CDR1 SNHLY and CDR2 FYNNEI. V dropped 8 bases and J dropped 4; count of bases not matched to a gene: 7. The chain carries TRBV2 and TRBJ2-7, with 8 positions matching TRBD1. The origin of this receptor is a woman aged 45-65 years who had recovered from COVID-19. Sequenced material: PBMCs or T cells enriched from blood (not recorded which). DNA for the CDR3: TGTGCCAGCGAAGACAGGGGCGGGTACGAGCAGTACTTC. It specifies CASEDRGGYEQYF.